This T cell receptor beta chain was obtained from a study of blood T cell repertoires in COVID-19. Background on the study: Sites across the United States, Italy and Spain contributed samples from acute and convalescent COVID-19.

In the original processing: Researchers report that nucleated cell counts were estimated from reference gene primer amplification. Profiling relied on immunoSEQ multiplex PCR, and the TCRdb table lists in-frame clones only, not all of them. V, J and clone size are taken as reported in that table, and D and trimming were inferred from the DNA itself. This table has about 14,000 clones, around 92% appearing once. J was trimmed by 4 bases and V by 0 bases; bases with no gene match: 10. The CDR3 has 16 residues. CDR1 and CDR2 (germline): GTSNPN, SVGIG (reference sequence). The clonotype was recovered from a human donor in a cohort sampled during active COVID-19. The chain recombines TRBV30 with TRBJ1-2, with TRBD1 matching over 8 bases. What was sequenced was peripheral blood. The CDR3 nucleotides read TGTGCCTGGAGTGTCAGAAACAACAGGGGGATCTATGGCTACACCTTC. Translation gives CAWSVRNNRGIYGYTF.